These 26 T cell receptor beta chains originate from one sample sequenced in a study of blood T cell repertoires in COVID-19. Clones were sequenced by immunoSEQ multiplex PCR, and TCRdb holds only the in-frame ones, with some missing. The table lists hundreds of thousands of clones, 80% to 90% of them singletons. Material for sequencing was PBMCs or T cells enriched from blood (not recorded which). These receptors all stem from a woman aged 18-30 years who had recovered from COVID-19.

This chain joins TRBV19 and TRBJ2-1, with D perhaps matching TRBD2 (7 bases). In germline, CDR1 is LNHDA, CDR2 SQIVND (reference sequence). The CDR3 loop spans 16 amino acids. The V end lost 6 bases, the J end lost 0 bases, and 15 bases lay between the germline ends. The chain's CDR3 is CASSPIGGPSYNEQFF. As DNA, the CDR3 is TGTGCCAGTAGCCCTATCGGGGGGCCCTCCTACAATGAGCAGTTCTTC.

The J gene is TRBJ1-1, the V gene TRBV2, with a possible D match to TRBD1 (6 bases). The CDR3 spans 14 residues. Germline CDR1 reads SNHLY; CDR2 reads FYNNEI. V lost 7 bases to trimming and J lost 0 bases, with 12 bases between them. This CDR3 reads CASNPDRLNTEAFF. As DNA, the CDR3 is TGTGCCAGCAATCCAGACAGGTTGAACACTGAAGCTTTCTTT.

This chain joins TRBV5-1 and TRBJ1-6; 8 bases align to TRBD1. The germline gives CDR1 SGHRS, CDR2 YFSETQ. The CDR3 has 15 amino acids. The V and J ends lost 4 bases and 6 bases, in that order; junction bases with no gene match: 6. The DNA for the CDR3 is TGCGCCAGCAGCGGGACAGGTGTAGGTAATTCACCCCTCCACTTT. Amino acids: CASSGTGVGNSPLHF.

The chain couples TRBV9 to TRBJ2-5; 9 bases are shared with TRBD1. The CDR3 covers 15 residues. V was pared by 4 bases and J by 4 bases, with 8 bases of the junction left unmatched. The V gene's germline CDR1 is SGDLS and CDR2 YYNGEE. CDR3 nucleotides: TGTGCCAGCAGCCCCCCCGGGACAGGGTCAGAGACCCAGTACTTC. This translates into CASSPPGTGSETQYF.

A few counts support this clone. J is TRBJ1-6 and V is TRBV10-1, with 7 bases matching TRBD1. The CDR3 runs 13 residues. Germline V lookup: CDR1 WNHNN, CDR2 SYGVQD (reference sequence). V dropped 3 bases and J dropped 9; count of bases not matched to a gene: 2. Here the CDR3 DNA reads TGCGCCAGCAGTGACAACAGGGGTTCACCCCTCCACTTT. Protein sequence: CASSDNRGSPLHF.

V usage is TRBV5-1 and J usage is TRBJ1-2, with 7 nucleotides matching TRBD1. The CDR3 contains 14 residues. The germline CDR1 and CDR2 sequences are SGHRS and YFSETQ. With 8 bases clipped from V and 4 bases from J, the junction kept 11 bases outside the gene matches. The CDR3 nucleotides read TGCGCCAGTGCACCGCAGGGGGATGTCTATGGCTACACCTTC. This translates into CASAPQGDVYGYTF.

This sequence joins TRBV18 and TRBJ1-2; 7 nucleotides line up with TRBD1. Germline V CDR1 and CDR2: KGHSH, LQKENI. The CDR3 is made up of 15 amino acids. Trimming at V came to 3 bases and at J to 4 bases, leaving 8 bases not matched to a gene. CDR3 loop: CASSPETGTLYGYTF. The CDR3 DNA sequence: TGTGCCAGCTCACCCGAGACAGGGACCCTCTATGGCTACACCTTC.

This clone came up once. The V gene is TRBV6-1, the J gene TRBJ1-5, with D maybe TRBD1 (6 bases). Trimming removed 4 bases at V and 6 bases at J, with 19 bases between. CDR3 length: 16 amino acids. Germline CDR1 reads MNHNS; CDR2 reads SASEGT. CDR3 sequence reads: CASSGAARGGGQPQHF. DNA of the CDR3: TGTGCCAGCAGTGGCGCCGCTAGGGGGGGAGGTCAGCCCCAGCATTTT.

The chain couples TRBV10-3 to TRBJ2-3; D uncertain. The germline V gene encodes CDR1 ENHRY and CDR2 SYGVKD. V lost 11 bases to trimming and J lost 4 bases, with 16 bases between them. The CDR3 covers 13 residues. Written as DNA, the CDR3 is TGTGCCTCCCTCGAGAAGCGAGCAGATACGCAGTATTTT. Its protein product is CASLEKRADTQYF.

This clone showed up just once. J is TRBJ2-3 and V is TRBV27; 7 bases agree with TRBD2. The CDR3 contains 18 residues. Germline V gene data show CDR1 as MNHEY and CDR2 as SMNVEV (reference sequence). Germline trimming cut 5 bases from V and 2 bases from J; bases unmatched to any gene: 16. CDR3 amino acids: CASSPVRVAGVFTDTQYF. CDR3 nucleotide sequence: TGTGCCAGCAGTCCCGTTAGGGTCGCGGGGGTTTTCACAGATACGCAGTATTTT.

J is TRBJ1-6 and V is TRBV11-1; 7 bases fit TRBD1. J gave up 8 bases and V 2 bases, and 9 bases lay outside the gene matches. The germline V gene has CDR1 SGHAT and CDR2 FQDESV (reference sequence). This CDR3 is 16 amino acids long. CDR3 DNA sequence: TGTGCCAGCAGCTTACACGGGACAGTGGAATATTCACCCCTCCACTTT. It codes for CASSLHGTVEYSPLHF.

The chain uses TRBV24-1 and TRBJ1-1; D may be TRBD1 (6 bases). Germline V gene sequence: CDR1 KGHDR, CDR2 SFDVKD. The CDR3 extends over 18 amino acids. Trimming removed 10 bases from V and 0 bases from J, with 26 bases in between. CDR3 protein: CATPVWSLGHHMNTEAFF. Written as DNA, the CDR3 is TGTGCCACACCAGTGTGGAGCCTGGGACACCATATGAACACTGAAGCTTTCTTT.

The chain carries TRBV28 and TRBJ2-5, with D maybe TRBD1 (6 bases). With 2 bases removed from V and 5 bases from J, the gap between germline ends came to 15 bases. Germline CDR1 is MDHEN and CDR2 is SYDVKM. The CDR3 totals 15 residues. CDR3 loop: CASSLDRIISETQYF. The CDR3 bases are TGTGCCAGCAGTTTAGACAGGATTATATCGGAGACCCAGTACTTC.

The J gene is TRBJ1-5, the V gene TRBV9; TRBD1 is a possible D gene (6 bases). V lost 4 bases and J 6 bases, leaving 14 bases between the germline ends. CDR1 is SGDLS, CDR2 YYNGEE, per germline. The CDR3 consists of 14 residues. CDR3 coding DNA: TGTGCCAGCAGCCAGGGAGGGGGGGTTCAGCCCCAGCATTTT. Protein product: CASSQGGGVQPQHF.

The chain joins TRBV2 to TRBJ2-3; TRBD2 agrees at 8 bases. Germline trimming cut 3 bases from V and 1 base from J; bases unmatched to any gene: 12. From germline, CDR1 is SNHLY and CDR2 FYNNEI. The CDR3 is made up of 18 amino acids. The DNA for the CDR3 is TGTGCCAGCAGTGATTCCTGGTCCCGGGGGGGCGGCACAGATACGCAGTATTTT. It specifies CASSDSWSRGGGTDTQYF.

This rearrangement joins TRBV14 to TRBJ1-2, with D uncertain. In germline, CDR1 is SGHDN, CDR2 FVKESK. This CDR3 is 14 amino acids long. Trimming stripped 0 bases from V and 0 bases from J, with 5 bases between. The CDR3, as DNA: TGTGCCAGCAGCCAAGATCCGTCTAACTATGGCTACACCTTC. This encodes CASSQDPSNYGYTF.

J is TRBJ1-1 and V is TRBV28; the D is unclear. Germline V gene lookup returns CDR1 MDHEN and CDR2 SYDVKM. The CDR3 runs 12 residues. The germline V and J ends were trimmed by 4 bases and 7 bases, with 10 bases remaining between them. CDR3 bases: TGTGCCAGCAGTTCCCCGCGGGGTGAAGCTTTCTTT. This encodes CASSSPRGEAFF.

J is TRBJ2-7 and V is TRBV19, with D perhaps matching TRBD1 (6 bases). Germline CDR1 and CDR2: LNHDA and SQIVND (reference sequence). V gave up 8 bases and J gave up 3 bases, with 20 bases separating them. The CDR3 totals 15 residues. The CDR3 bases are TGTGCCAGTCGTGACAGGTCCCAGGGCAACTACGAGCAGTACTTC. It codes for CASRDRSQGNYEQYF.

J is TRBJ2-6 and V is TRBV7-9; TRBD2 aligns across 8 bases. Germline V gene data show CDR1 as SEHNR and CDR2 as FQNEAQ (reference sequence). The CDR3 spans 15 residues. V shed 4 bases and J 7 bases; nucleotides not matched to a gene: 6. CDR3 nucleotides: TGTGCCAGCAGCTCCACTAGCGGCAGCGCCAACGTCCTGACTTTC. It yields the protein CASSSTSGSANVLTF.

V is TRBV5-4 and J is TRBJ2-7; 9 bases align to TRBD2. The CDR3 consists of 14 residues. Germline V gene sequence: CDR1 SGHNT, CDR2 YYREEE (reference sequence). V trimming: 4 bases; J trimming: 1 base; junction bases outside the gene matches: 3. The CDR3 nucleotides read TGTGCCAGCAGCCGGACTAGCGAGTCCTACGAGCAGTACTTC. Translation: CASSRTSESYEQYF.

The rearrangement joins TRBV27 to TRBJ2-1; D call uncertain. CDR1 is MNHEY, CDR2 SMNVEV, per germline (reference sequence). The CDR3 is 13 residues long. V was shortened by 3 bases and J by 14 bases, with 17 bases between the two germline ends. As DNA, the CDR3 is TGTGCCAGCAGTTTCGGTAGCCGGAGCGTGGAGTTCTTC. It encodes CASSFGSRSVEFF.

The chain joins TRBV4-2 to TRBJ2-3, with a tentative D call TRBD2 (6 bases). The CDR3 is 14 amino acids. V lost 1 base and J 4 bases, leaving 9 bases between the germline ends. Per germline, CDR1 LGHNA and CDR2 YNFKEQ. In nucleotides, the CDR3 is TGTGCCAGCAGCCAAGTCCTAGCGTCAGATACGCAGTATTTT. Translation: CASSQVLASDTQYF.

The chain combines TRBV16 with TRBJ2-3; D is perhaps TRBD2 (6 bases). The ends were cut back, 4 bases at V and 10 bases at J, with 18 bases in the middle. In germline, CDR1 is KGHSY, CDR2 FQNENV. This CDR3 has 14 amino acids. CDR3 in DNA: TGTGCCAGCAGCCCCCGGGGGACGGAGTACGCGCAGTATTTT. Amino acid sequence: CASSPRGTEYAQYF.

In its sample, this clone was seen once. V is TRBV5-1 and J is TRBJ2-3; maybe TRBD1 (5 bases). V lost 4 bases and J 1 base, leaving 19 bases between the germline ends. From germline, CDR1 is SGHRS and CDR2 YFSETQ. This CDR3 has 17 amino acids. In nucleotides, the CDR3 is TGCGCCAGCAGCCAAGAGTCCGCAGGGCTGGGCACAGATACGCAGTATTTT. It specifies CASSQESAGLGTDTQYF. Full variable domain (rest looked up from reference TRBV5-1 and TRBJ2-3): KAGVTQTPRYLIKTRGQQVTLSCSPISGHRSVSWYQQTPGQGLQFLFEYFSETQRNKGNFPGRFSGRQFSNSRSEMNVSTLELGDSALYLCASSQESAGLGTDTQYFGPGTRLTVL.

This sequence joins TRBV6-1 and TRBJ1-1; D possibly corresponds to TRBD1 (5 bases). The V gene's germline CDR1 is MNHNS and CDR2 SASEGT. This CDR3 contains 14 residues. V gave up 2 bases and J gave up 7 bases, with 14 bases separating them. The CDR3 nucleotides are TGTGCCAGCAGTGAATTCGGGGGGAACGGTGAAGCTTTCTTT. This sequence encodes CASSEFGGNGEAFF.

The rearrangement joins TRBV4-1 to TRBJ2-7, with TRBD2 matching over 7 bases. CDR1 is MGHRA and CDR2 is YSYEKL in the germline V gene. With 0 bases clipped from V and 2 bases from J, the junction kept 7 bases outside the gene matches. The CDR3 consists of 16 residues. The CDR3 DNA reads TGCGCCAGCAGCCAAGAATCGGAGCGGGACCCCTACGAGCAGTACTTC. Protein: CASSQESERDPYEQYF.